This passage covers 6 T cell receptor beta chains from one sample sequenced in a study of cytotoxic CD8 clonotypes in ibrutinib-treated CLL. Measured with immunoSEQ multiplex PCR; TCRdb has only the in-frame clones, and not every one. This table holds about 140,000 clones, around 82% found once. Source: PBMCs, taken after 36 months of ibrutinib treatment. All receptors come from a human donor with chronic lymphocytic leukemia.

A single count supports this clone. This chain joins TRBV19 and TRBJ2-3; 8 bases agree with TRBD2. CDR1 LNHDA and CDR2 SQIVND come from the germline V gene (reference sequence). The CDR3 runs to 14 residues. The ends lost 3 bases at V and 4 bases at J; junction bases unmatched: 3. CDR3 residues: CASSISREADTQYF. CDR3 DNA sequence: TGTGCCAGTAGTATTTCGCGGGAGGCAGATACGCAGTATTTT.

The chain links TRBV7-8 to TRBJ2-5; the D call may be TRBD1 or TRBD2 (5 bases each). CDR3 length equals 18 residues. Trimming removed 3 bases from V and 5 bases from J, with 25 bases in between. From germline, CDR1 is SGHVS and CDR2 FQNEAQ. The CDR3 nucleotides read TGTGCCAGCAGCTTGACGCGCCGGTTTGGGGGTGGGTCTGAGACCCAGTACTTC. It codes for CASSLTRRFGGGSETQYF.

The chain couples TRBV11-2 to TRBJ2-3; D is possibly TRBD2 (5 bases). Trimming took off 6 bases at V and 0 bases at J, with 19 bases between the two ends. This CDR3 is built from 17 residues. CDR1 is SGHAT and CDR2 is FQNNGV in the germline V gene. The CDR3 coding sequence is TGTGCCAGCAGGCGAGGGCGAGGACGGACTAGCACAGATACGCAGTATTTT. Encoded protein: CASRRGRGRTSTDTQYF. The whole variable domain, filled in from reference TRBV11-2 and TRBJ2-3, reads EAGVAQSPRYKIIEKRQSVAFWCNPISGHATLYWYQQILGQGPKLLIQFQNNGVVDDSQLPKDRFSAERLKGVDSTLKIQPAKLEDSAVYLCASRRGRGRTSTDTQYFGPGTRLTVL.

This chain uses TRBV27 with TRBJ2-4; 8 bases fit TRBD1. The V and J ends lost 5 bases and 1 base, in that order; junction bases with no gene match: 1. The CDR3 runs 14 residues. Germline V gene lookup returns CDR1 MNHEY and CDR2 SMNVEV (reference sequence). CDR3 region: CASSGDRAKNIQYF. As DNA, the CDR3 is TGTGCCAGCAGTGGGGACAGGGCCAAAAACATTCAGTACTTC.

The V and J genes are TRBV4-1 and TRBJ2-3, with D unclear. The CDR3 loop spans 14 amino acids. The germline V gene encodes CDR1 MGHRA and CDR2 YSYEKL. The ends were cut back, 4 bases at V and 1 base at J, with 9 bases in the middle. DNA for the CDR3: TGCGCCAGCAGCCCCTCAGGCCGCACAGATACGCAGTATTTT. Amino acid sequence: CASSPSGRTDTQYF.

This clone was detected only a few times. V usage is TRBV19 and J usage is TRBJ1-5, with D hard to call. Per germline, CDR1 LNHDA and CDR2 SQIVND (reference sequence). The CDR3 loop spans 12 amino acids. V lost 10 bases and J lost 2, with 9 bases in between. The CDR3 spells CATREGNQPQHF. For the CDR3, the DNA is TGTGCCACCCGGGAGGGCAATCAGCCCCAGCATTTT.